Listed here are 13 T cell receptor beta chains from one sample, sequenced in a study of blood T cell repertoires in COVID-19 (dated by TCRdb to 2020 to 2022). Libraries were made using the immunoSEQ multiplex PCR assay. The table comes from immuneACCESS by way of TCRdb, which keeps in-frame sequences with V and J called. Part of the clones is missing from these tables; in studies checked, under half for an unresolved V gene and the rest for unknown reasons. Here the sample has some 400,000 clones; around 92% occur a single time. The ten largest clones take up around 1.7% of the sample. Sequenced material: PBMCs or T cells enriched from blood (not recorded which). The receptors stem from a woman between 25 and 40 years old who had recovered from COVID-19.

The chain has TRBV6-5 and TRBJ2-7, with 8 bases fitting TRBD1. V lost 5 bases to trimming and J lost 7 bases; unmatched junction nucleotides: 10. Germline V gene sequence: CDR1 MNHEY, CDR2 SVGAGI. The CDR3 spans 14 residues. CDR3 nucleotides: TGTGCCAGCAGTCCCTCTTGGACAGGGAGAGAGCAGTACTTC. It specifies CASSPSWTGREQYF.

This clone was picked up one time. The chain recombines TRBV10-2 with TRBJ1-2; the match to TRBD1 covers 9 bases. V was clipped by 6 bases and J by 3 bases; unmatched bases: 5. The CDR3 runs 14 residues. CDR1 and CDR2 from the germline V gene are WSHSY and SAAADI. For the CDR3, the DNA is TGCGCCAGCAGACAGGGGGCGATGGACTATGGCTACACCTTC. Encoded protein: CASRQGAMDYGYTF.

The chain's CDR3 is CEADLAGGPSTDTQYF. The CDR3 DNA sequence: TGTGAAGCAGACCTAGCGGGAGGGCCGAGCACAGATACGCAGTATTTT. The V gene is TRBV14, the J gene TRBJ2-3; 12 positions agree with TRBD2. Germline V gene data show CDR1 as SGHDN and CDR2 as FVKESK. This CDR3 spans 16 amino acids.

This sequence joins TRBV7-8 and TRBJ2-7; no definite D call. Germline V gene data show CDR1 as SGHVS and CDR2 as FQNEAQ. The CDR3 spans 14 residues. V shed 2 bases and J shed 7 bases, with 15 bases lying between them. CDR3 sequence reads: CASSLQRSQREQYF. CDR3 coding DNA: TGTGCCAGCAGCTTACAGCGAAGCCAGAGGGAGCAGTACTTC.

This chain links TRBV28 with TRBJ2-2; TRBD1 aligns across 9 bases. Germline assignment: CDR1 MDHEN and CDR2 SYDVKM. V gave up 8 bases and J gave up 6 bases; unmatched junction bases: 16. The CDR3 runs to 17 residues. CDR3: CASDGVPGQGGAGELFF. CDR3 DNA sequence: TGTGCCAGCGACGGCGTCCCGGGACAGGGTGGGGCCGGGGAGCTGTTTTTT. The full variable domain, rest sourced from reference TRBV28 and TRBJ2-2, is DVKVTQSSRYLVKRTGEKVFLECVQDMDHENMFWYRQDPGLGLRLIYFSYDVKMKEKGDIPEGYSVSREKKERFSLILESASTNQTSMYLCASDGVPGQGGAGELFFGEGSRLTVL.

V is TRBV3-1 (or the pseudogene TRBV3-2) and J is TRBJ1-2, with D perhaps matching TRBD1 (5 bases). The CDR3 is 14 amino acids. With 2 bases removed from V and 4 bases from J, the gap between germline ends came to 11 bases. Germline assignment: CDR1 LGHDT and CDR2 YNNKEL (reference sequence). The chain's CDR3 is CASSQKQGAYGYTF. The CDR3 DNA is TGTGCCAGCAGCCAAAAACAAGGGGCCTATGGCTACACCTTC.

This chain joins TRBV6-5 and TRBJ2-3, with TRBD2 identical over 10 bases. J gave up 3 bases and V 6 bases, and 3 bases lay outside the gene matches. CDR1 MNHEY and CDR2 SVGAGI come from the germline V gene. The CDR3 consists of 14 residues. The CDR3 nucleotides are TGTGCCAGCAGCATGACTAGCGGGACAGATACGCAGTATTTT. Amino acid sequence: CASSMTSGTDTQYF.

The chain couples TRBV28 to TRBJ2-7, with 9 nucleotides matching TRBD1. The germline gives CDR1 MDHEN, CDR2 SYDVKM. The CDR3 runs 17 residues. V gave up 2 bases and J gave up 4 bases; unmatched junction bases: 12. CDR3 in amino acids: CASSLGAGQGRSYEQYF. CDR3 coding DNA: TGTGCCAGCAGTTTAGGTGCCGGACAGGGGAGATCTTACGAGCAGTACTTC.

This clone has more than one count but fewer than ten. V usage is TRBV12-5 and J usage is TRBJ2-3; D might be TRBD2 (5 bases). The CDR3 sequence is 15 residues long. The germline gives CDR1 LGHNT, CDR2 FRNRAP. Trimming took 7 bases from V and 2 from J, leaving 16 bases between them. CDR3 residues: CASAIPGSLTDTQYF. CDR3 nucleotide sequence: TGTGCTAGTGCCATTCCGGGATCCCTCACAGATACGCAGTATTTT.

The CDR3 DNA is TGTGCCAGCAGCTTCCTGGCGGGGGGCACCGGGGAGCTGTTTTTT. Translation: CASSFLAGGTGELFF. The chain couples TRBV7-9 to TRBJ2-2, with 8 nucleotides matching TRBD2. The CDR3 spans 15 residues. Germline CDR1 is SEHNR and CDR2 is FQNEAQ (reference sequence). J gave up 4 bases and V 3 bases, and 4 bases lay outside the gene matches.

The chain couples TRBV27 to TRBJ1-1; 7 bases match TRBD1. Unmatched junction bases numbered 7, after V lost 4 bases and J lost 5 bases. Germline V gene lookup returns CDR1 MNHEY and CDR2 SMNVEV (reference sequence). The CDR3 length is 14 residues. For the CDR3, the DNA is TGTGCCAGCAGTTCCCGACAGGGAGTGACTGAAGCTTTCTTT. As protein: CASSSRQGVTEAFF.

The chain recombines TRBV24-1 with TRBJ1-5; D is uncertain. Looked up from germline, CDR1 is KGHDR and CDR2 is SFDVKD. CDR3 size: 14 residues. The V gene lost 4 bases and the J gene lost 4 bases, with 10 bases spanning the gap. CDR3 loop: CATSEGGSNQPQHF. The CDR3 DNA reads TGTGCCACCAGTGAGGGAGGGTCTAATCAGCCCCAGCATTTT.

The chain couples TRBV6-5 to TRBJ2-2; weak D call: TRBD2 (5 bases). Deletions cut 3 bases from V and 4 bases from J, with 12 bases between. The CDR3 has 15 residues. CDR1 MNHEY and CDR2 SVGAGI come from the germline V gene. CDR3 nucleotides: TGTGCCAGCAGTTATAATGGACTCGCCACCGGGGAGCTGTTTTTT. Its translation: CASSYNGLATGELFF.